The 6 T cell receptor beta chains listed next were all sequenced from one sample in a study of T cell changes during pregnancy in multiple sclerosis. Data came from immunoSEQ multiplex PCR; TCRdb stores just in-frame clones and leaves some out. The sample contains tens of thousands of clones, about nine tenths of which appear only once. Source: peripheral blood, taken after pregnancy. Receptors originate from a female donor in good health, enrolled as a control in a pregnancy study.

The V gene is TRBV5-6, the J gene TRBJ2-7; 7 bases align to TRBD1. The junction had 11 bases not matched to a gene; V was cut back by 0 bases and J by 8 bases. The germline gives CDR1 SGHDT, CDR2 YYEEEE. This CDR3 comprises 15 residues. CDR3: CASSLAGTDLRKQYF. The CDR3, as DNA: TGTGCCAGCAGCTTGGCCGGGACAGATCTACGAAAGCAGTACTTC.

The chain is built from TRBV9 and TRBJ2-7, with D possibly matching TRBD2 (5 bases). The V gene lost 0 bases and the J gene lost 3 bases, with 13 bases spanning the gap. The CDR3 is 15 amino acids. Germline CDR1 SGDLS, CDR2 YYNGEE. The CDR3 DNA is TGTGCCAGCAGCGTAGGTCGGAGCGGAAACTACGAGCAGTACTTC. As protein: CASSVGRSGNYEQYF.

The gene calls are TRBV29-1 and TRBJ2-7; 9 bases line up with TRBD1. The V gene end was trimmed by 6 bases and the J gene end by 7 bases; junction bases not matched to a gene: 7. Per germline, CDR1 SQVTM and CDR2 ANQGSEA. The CDR3 is made up of 12 amino acids. CDR3 loop: CSVLTGGQEQYF. As DNA, the CDR3 is TGCAGCGTATTGACAGGGGGTCAAGAGCAGTACTTC.

This sequence joins TRBV19 and TRBJ1-5; D gene unclear. The CDR3 consists of 13 residues. V lost 7 bases to trimming and J lost 3 bases, with 10 bases between them. The germline V gene encodes CDR1 LNHDA and CDR2 SQIVND (reference sequence). Here the CDR3 DNA reads TGTGCCAGTATTGGCGGTTACAATCAGCCCCAGCATTTT. Its protein is CASIGGYNQPQHF.

The chain joins TRBV5-6 to TRBJ2-6, with D tentatively TRBD2 (5 bases). V was pared by 1 base and J by 2 bases, with 7 bases between. The germline V gene has CDR1 SGHDT and CDR2 YYEEEE. This CDR3 spans 15 amino acids. Here the CDR3 reads CASSLLGAGANVLTF. The CDR3 region has the DNA TGTGCCAGCAGCTTGCTGGGAGCTGGGGCCAACGTCCTGACTTTC.

The V call is TRBV6-1, the J call TRBJ1-5; no firm D call. V was clipped by 6 bases and J by 0 bases, with 12 bases between them. Germline V gene sequence: CDR1 MNHNS, CDR2 SASEGT. The CDR3 is 15 amino acids. The CDR3 region has the DNA TGTGCCAGCAGCCCGGCGGCAGATAGCAATCAGCCCCAGCATTTT. This gives the protein CASSPAADSNQPQHF.